This T cell receptor (beta chain) came from a study of cytomegalovirus exposure and HLA in healthy donors. The PCR was carried out with 60 Vbeta primers and 13 Jbeta primers. Study processing details: Unique TCR beta chains totaled some 78 million in a later count, with roughly 10 million of them shared. Using immunoSEQ multiplex PCR, the repertoire was profiled, and TCRdb retains in-frame clones only, with some absent. V and J calls and clone size are as listed in that table; D and trimming were resolved from the DNA. The sample has about 62,000 clones; just under 75% are singletons. The TCR sequence derives from a woman aged 25-40 years in good health and CMV-seronegative. Sequenced sample: PBMCs.

This CDR3 reads CASLGGRGGTDTQYF. CDR3 bases: TGTGCCAGCCTGGGAGGGCGAGGCGGCACAGATACGCAGTATTTT. The chain joins TRBV28 to TRBJ2-3; 7 nucleotides align to TRBD2. CDR1 and CDR2 (germline): MDHEN, SYDVKM. The CDR3 totals 15 residues. The junction had 9 bases not matched to a gene; V was cut back by 8 bases and J by 1 base.